Listed here is a single T cell receptor (beta chain). One junction end does not reproduce the germline sequence, and a read error may be involved. This sample was taken from a study of blood T cells in healthy people across ages. This CDR3 has 17 amino acids. The germline V gene encodes CDR1 SGHTA and CDR2 FQGTGA. It was with a sample-barcoded 5' primer and a J-beta primer mix that a second PCR of roughly 7 to 12 cycles was run. MiXCR, applied by TCRdb to the 5' RACE reads, yields one record per CDR3 protein. Of roughly 1 million distinct CDR3 sequences listed, 20% to 25% were seen once; the top ten hold approximately 0.71%. The same data also went into a second study, on T cells of mothers and their children. Per that paper: In related and unrelated pairs alike, thymic selection shapes TCR recombination output, with inherited differences minor. No persistent microchimeric T cell clones were detected at roughly 100 clones per million clonotypes sensitivity.

V usage is TRBV7-3 and J usage is TRBJ2-2, with D perhaps TRBD1 or TRBD2 (6 bases each). Sequenced material: blood. The sequence derives from a girl aged 2 to 9 in good health. CDR3 region: CAGSPKVRGGDTGELFF. In DNA, the CDR3 is TGTGCCGGCAGCCCCAAAGTCAGGGGAGGCGACACCGGGGAGCTGTTTTTT.